This is a list of T cell receptor beta chains from one sample in a study of a mutant IDH1 vaccine in newly diagnosed glioma. The antigens of these receptors remain unknown. Sequenced by immunoSEQ multiplex PCR; TCRdb stores in-frame clones only, minus some. Of tens of thousands of clones in the sample, more than 75% were seen once. This specimen was PBMCs, taken from a glioma patient whose treatment included an IDH1 peptide vaccine. All receptors come from a woman in her twenties or thirties with glioma. CDR3s include the opening cysteine and the closing phenylalanine or tryptophan. Each record gives: V gene, D gene, clone size, J gene, CDR3 protein, CDR3 DNA. A D gene is named only where the DNA matches it firmly. A clone size is listed for some rows: how often the clone was seen (once, few, many), or a class if it is expanded.

>TRBV7-8|NA|NA|TRBJ1-1
CASSFRDGGPNTEAFF
TGTGCCAGCAGCTTCCGGGACGGGGGACCGAACACTGAAGCTTTCTTT
>TRBV5-1|NA|NA|TRBJ2-2
CASNLLGATGELFF
TGCGCCAGCAACCTCCTTGGGGCCACCGGGGAGCTGTTTTTT
>TRBV4-1|NA|NA|TRBJ2-5
CASSQGRGRTFGETQYF
TGCGCCAGCAGCCAAGGCCGTGGTCGGACTTTCGGGGAGACCCAGTACTTC
>TRBV6-5|NA|NA|TRBJ1-1
CASSPGGMNTEAFF
TGTGCCAGCAGTCCCGGGGGGATGAACACTGAAGCTTTCTTT
>TRBV6-1|NA|once|TRBJ1-1
CASTEKYTEAFF
TGTGCCAGCACCGAGAAGTACACTGAAGCTTTCTTT
>TRBV4-1|TRBD1|NA|TRBJ2-3
CASSRTGITDTQYF
TGCGCCAGCAGCCGGACAGGGATCACAGATACGCAGTATTTT
>TRBV29-1|NA|NA|TRBJ2-1
CSVDRQDNEQFF
TGCAGCGTCGACCGACAGGACAATGAGCAGTTCTTC
>TRBV5-4|TRBD1|NA|TRBJ2-5
CASSSRTGKNQETQYF
TGTGCCAGCAGCAGTCGGACAGGGAAAAATCAAGAGACCCAGTACTTC
>TRBV5-4|TRBD1|NA|TRBJ2-6
CASSSTSGGSGANVLTF
TGTGCCAGCAGTTCTACTTCAGGGGGCTCTGGGGCCAACGTCCTGACTTTC
>TRBV4-1|NA|NA|TRBJ2-7
CASSWALAGRDEQYF
TGCGCCAGCAGCTGGGCCCTAGCAGGGCGGGACGAGCAGTACTTC
>TRBV10-3|NA|few|TRBJ1-1
CAISAGKNTEAFF
TGTGCCATCAGTGCGGGCAAGAACACTGAAGCTTTCTTT
>TRBV19|NA|NA|TRBJ2-2
CASSGLKQGPGELFF
TGTGCCAGTAGTGGGTTGAAACAGGGACCCGGGGAGCTGTTTTTT
>TRBV7-2|NA|NA|TRBJ2-5
CASSLETGRGETQYF
TGTGCCAGCAGCTTAGAGACGGGGAGAGGGGAGACCCAGTACTTC
>TRBV6-5|NA|NA|TRBJ2-7
CASSYSATDRTEQYF
TGTGCCAGCAGTTACTCTGCGACAGATAGGACCGAGCAGTACTTC
>TRBV7-2|NA|medium-sized|TRBJ1-5
CASSLEGGSNQPQHF
TGTGCCAGCAGCTTAGAGGGGGGCAGCAATCAGCCCCAGCATTTT
>TRBV4-1|NA|NA|TRBJ1-1
CASSLKGGPEAFF
TGCGCCAGCAGCCTCAAAGGGGGGCCTGAAGCTTTCTTT